Sequencing of this T cell receptor (beta chain) was carried out in a study of blood T cell repertoires in COVID-19. Clones were sequenced by immunoSEQ multiplex PCR, and TCRdb holds only the in-frame ones, with some missing. The repertoire holds some 250,000 clones, with around 86% as singletons. This CDR3 is built from 19 residues. CDR1 SSHAT and CDR2 FNYEAQ come from the germline V gene (reference sequence). On this clone: At one of its ends the junction is not consistent with the germline gene, which may arise from a read error.

Cohorts were assigned according to the clinical history that participants reported. The sample taken for sequencing was PBMCs or T cells enriched from blood (not recorded which). The gene calls are TRBV7-7 and TRBJ2-3; 9 positions match TRBD2. This TCR was sampled from a woman aged 40 to 50 with acute COVID-19. The CDR3 DNA reads as TGTGCTAGCAGCCGTTTGCCCTTCCCTAGCGGGGAACGCACAGATACGCAGTATTTT. Translated, it gives CASSRLPFPSGERTDTQYF.